This T cell receptor beta chain is drawn from a study of T cells after yellow fever vaccination. TCRdb re-called the 5' RACE reads with MiXCR, one entry per CDR3 protein. The sample yields a few hundred thousand distinct CDR3 sequences, roughly a sixth seen once. This clonotype was seen a few times. The antigen is unknown. V lost 3 bases and J 2 bases, leaving 5 bases between the germline ends. Germline V lookup: CDR1 KGHSH, CDR2 LQKENI. This CDR3 spans 14 amino acids. Study findings and constraints: A large majority of primary-vaccination clones showed up again after the booster (around 96% CD4, approximately 90% CD8).

Specimen: PBMCs, collected around 5 days after the first yellow fever vaccination. The clonotype originates from a man aged 18 to 29 who received the YFV17D yellow fever vaccine. The V call is TRBV18, the J call TRBJ2-6; D unresolved. This chain's CDR3 is CASSPLTGANVLTF. The CDR3 DNA sequence: TGTGCCAGCTCACCGTTAACTGGGGCCAACGTCCTGACTTTC.